The 4 T cell receptor beta chains below come from one sample, sequenced in a study of blood T cell repertoires in COVID-19. The assay was immunoSEQ multiplex PCR, and TCRdb's table has in-frame clones only and misses some. Of approximately 150,000 clones in the sample, just under 85% were seen once. Specimen: peripheral blood. These receptors all come from a woman older than 75 with COVID-19, enrolled during active disease.

This clone was observed a single time. The rearrangement links TRBV19 to TRBJ1-5, with TRBD1 matching 9 bases. The CDR3 runs to 15 residues. Trimming at V came to 7 bases and at J to 5 bases, leaving 9 bases not matched to a gene. The germline CDR1 and CDR2 sequences are LNHDA and SQIVND (reference sequence). CDR3 DNA: TGTGCCAGTACCCACTGGACAGGGGATGATCAGCCCCAGCATTTT. This encodes CASTHWTGDDQPQHF.

The genes are TRBV9 and TRBJ1-2, with 8 bases that match TRBD1. This CDR3 region has 16 residues. The trim removed 4 bases at V and 3 bases at J, leaving 11 bases unmatched. Germline lookup yields CDR1 SGDLS and CDR2 YYNGEE. CDR3 nucleotide sequence: TGTGCCAGCAGCTCCCGGACAGGGTCGTGGGACTATGGCTACACCTTC. Protein sequence: CASSSRTGSWDYGYTF.

The V call is TRBV5-1, the J call TRBJ1-1; D ambiguous. Germline CDR1 is SGHRS and CDR2 is YFSETQ. Trimming removed 0 bases at V and 4 bases at J, with 10 bases between. The CDR3 consists of 14 residues. As DNA, the CDR3 is TGCGCCAGCAGCTTGGTTGCCGGTTCCACTGAAGCTTTCTTT. Translating it yields CASSLVAGSTEAFF.

The V call is TRBV19, the J call TRBJ2-2; no reliable D call. The CDR3 consists of 15 residues. In germline, CDR1 is LNHDA, CDR2 SQIVND (reference sequence). V lost 3 bases to trimming and J lost 6 bases, with 14 bases between them. CDR3 bases: TGTGCCAGTAGTATGTGGTCAGGTTGGTCCGGGGAGCTGTTTTTT. Its protein product is CASSMWSGWSGELFF.